This entry describes one T cell receptor (beta chain). Which antigen it targets is not known. From each donor, a roughly 2.5 ml peripheral blood sample was collected into PAXgene tubes and stored at -80 degrees C. Without T cell sorting, total RNA was isolated from whole blood using the PAXgene blood miRNA kit on an automated QIAcube. Peripheral blood from monozygotic twin pairs concordant or discordant for inflammatory bowel disease was subjected to deep TCRalpha and TCRbeta repertoire profiling with unique molecular barcoding. Smoking habits were recorded for all twin pairs, with individuals classified as current, former or never smokers. There are 15 amino acids in the CDR3, from cysteine to phenylalanine inclusive. No DNA has been recorded. Via the germline V gene (reference sequence), CDR1 is DFQATT and CDR2 SNEGSKA. These data belong to a study of monozygotic twins with inflammatory bowel disease (dated by TCRdb to between 2018 and 2021). Turning to the overall study: In total, roughly 28 monozygotic twin pairs made up the full study: 19 Danish pairs, all IBD-discordant, plus nine German pairs, of which four were IBD-concordant and five were IBD-discordant. The search for disease-associated traits relied mainly on comparing, within discordant pairs, IBD patients with their genetically identical healthy co-twins. Each individual had, on average, about 151 000 unique TCRalpha sequences and 181 000 unique TCRbeta sequences available for analysis.

Study-wide findings and limitations: No single strong signal or clonotype linked to IBD turned up in the results, so the idea that one exists was not supported. Because patients were on differing immunosuppressive treatments, the repertoires may have picked up extra background noise and inter-individual variability. Compared with healthy twins, IBD patients had fewer clonotypes in common with other individuals, a difference most pronounced in patients showing signs of disease activity. TCRbeta repertoire diversity, by inverse Simpson index, was decreased in IBD patients compared with their healthy co-twins. The analysis was unable to tell different T cell subtypes apart. Repertoire similarity did not differ between concordant and discordant twins, possibly due to limited statistical power.

Libraries were constructed by 5' RACE. Each TCR library was prepared from roughly 3,800 ng of total RNA. For each sample, cDNA synthesis was carried out in eight separate reactions using SMARTScribe reverse transcriptase. During cDNA synthesis, unique molecular identifiers containing a 6-nucleotide sample barcode were introduced by template switching. Amplification of TCRalpha and TCRbeta cDNA involved two nested PCRs of about 15 and 9 cycles, and each PCR was followed by bead purification. Before amplification, the cDNA was both treated with uracil DNA-glycosylase and purified with the QIAquick PCR purification kit. The second PCR added Illumina TruSeq-compatible adapters along with sample-specific barcodes. Library quality and concentration were checked on TapeStation and Qubit, and libraries were pooled at about 5 ng each. Sequencing of the pooled libraries was done on an Illumina HiSeq2500 single-index Rapid Run using custom sequencing primers and 2 x 100 bp reads. Per the original workflow: MiGEC version 1.2.6 was used for UMI-based consensus assembly to correct PCR and sequencing errors. MiXCR version 2.1.1 handled V(D)J alignment, clonotype assembly and CDR3 extraction. Normalisation of gene usage, clonotype sharing and MAIT/NKT TCR abundance was achieved by analysing the top 1000, 10 000 and 20 000 clonotypes per sample. Diversity was computed as the inverse Simpson index with the vegan R package after downsampling to 27 000 UMIs. Statistical testing used paired Mann-Whitney U tests on the discordant twin pairs and applied Benjamini-Hochberg correction for multiple testing. After reprocessing by TCRdb, each CDR3 protein sequence is one entry, and no DNA is given. Here the V and J calls rest on TCRdb's processing, not on the authors' analysis. The sample has over 110,000 distinct CDR3 sequences on record. In total, the top ten clones hold less than 2.5% of the sample.

The receptor comes from a human donor with ulcerative colitis or Crohn's disease, or a healthy co-twin of an affected twin (not recorded which). The rearranged chain carries TRBV20-1 and TRBJ2-7; the TCRdb D gene call, TRBD1, has no DNA to confirm it. The sample taken for sequencing was blood. This receptor has the CDR3 CSASLVVTGGDEQYF.